This TCR beta chain stems from a study of shared clonotypes between healthy human individuals. Findings and limits, study-wide: Researchers found naive subsets generally carried larger estimated richness than memory subsets. Specimens sampled were limited to blood, with tissue repertoires likely differing.

In the case of this clone: The antigen remains undetermined. Other nucleotide sequences from this sample produce the same CDR3.

V was pared by 5 bases and J by 0 bases, with 4 bases of the junction left unmatched. This CDR3 is built from 15 residues. Germline CDR1 reads SEHNR; CDR2 reads FQNEAQ (reference sequence). Replicate PCRs run on sorted subsets employed around 200 ng DNA, around 31,000 T cell genomes. Authors' methods: Filtering of immunoSEQ junctional sequences could not match full-length read filtering. Sequencing used immunoSEQ multiplex PCR; TCRdb keeps in-frame clones, though not all of them. The V and J calls and clone size were taken over from that table, and D and trimming were inferred from the DNA. The sample consists of over a million clones, roughly 97% of them appearing once.

The receptor was derived from a man aged 25-45 years in good health. This chain joins TRBV7-9 and TRBJ2-1; 7 nucleotides agree with TRBD2. The sample taken for sequencing was naive CD4+ T cells sorted from blood. Subset of the sample: CD45RA+ positively selected. The chain's CDR3 is CASSPGGSSYNEQFF. CDR3 DNA: TGTGCCAGCAGCCCCGGGGGGAGCTCCTACAATGAGCAGTTCTTC.